This T cell receptor beta chain comes out of a study of T cell repertoires in cytomegalovirus infection. Study-level information: An indication of both CMV infection and matching HLA type came from public TCR beta signatures.

The CDR3 runs 15 residues. CDR1 and CDR2 from the germline V gene are LNHDA and SQIVND (reference sequence). V was trimmed by 1 base and J by 1 base, leaving 10 bases between them. Study-level points and caveats: Frequencies of public TCR beta families were cumulated, and this identified carriers of CMV plus the relevant HLA.

Via MiXCR, TCRdb re-called the reads, giving one row per CDR3 protein. This sample has approximately 200,000 distinct CDR3 sequences, with roughly 22% found just once. As for this clonotype: What it binds is unknown.

The source is a human donor in good health (CMV status not recorded). Some clones in this sample may be carry-over from other donors' samples. The source material was CD8+ T cells from PBMCs. The V gene is TRBV19, the J gene TRBJ1-1; D possibly corresponds to TRBD1 (5 bases). CDR3 bases: TGTGCCAGTAGTATAGTAGGACATGGGAACACTGAAGCTTTCTTT. Translating gives CASSIVGHGNTEAFF. Full variable domain (outside the CDR3, taken from reference TRBV19 and TRBJ1-1): DGGITQSPKYLFRKEGQNVTLSCEQNLNHDAMYWYRQDPGQGLRLIYYSQIVNDFQKGDIAEGYSVSREKKESFPLTVTSAQKNPTAFYLCASSIVGHGNTEAFFGQGTRLTVV.